This TCR beta chain comes out of a study of T cell responses to AZD1222 COVID-19 vaccine. The data were produced by immunoSEQ multiplex PCR, yet TCRdb's version contains in-frame clones alone and is incomplete. The sample has 95,000 to 100,000 clones, 85% to 90% seen once. The input for sequencing was peripheral blood, taken on day 0 of AZD1222 vaccination. The receptor was derived from an adult in good health.

CDR3 DNA: TGTGCCAGCTCACCAGGGACAGGGCTTCCCAATGAGCAGTTCTTC. This translates into CASSPGTGLPNEQFF. The V gene is TRBV18, the J gene TRBJ2-1, with 9 bases matching TRBD1. Germline V gene data show CDR1 as KGHSH and CDR2 as LQKENI. This CDR3 comprises 15 residues. The ends lost 2 bases at V and 6 bases at J; junction bases unmatched: 5.